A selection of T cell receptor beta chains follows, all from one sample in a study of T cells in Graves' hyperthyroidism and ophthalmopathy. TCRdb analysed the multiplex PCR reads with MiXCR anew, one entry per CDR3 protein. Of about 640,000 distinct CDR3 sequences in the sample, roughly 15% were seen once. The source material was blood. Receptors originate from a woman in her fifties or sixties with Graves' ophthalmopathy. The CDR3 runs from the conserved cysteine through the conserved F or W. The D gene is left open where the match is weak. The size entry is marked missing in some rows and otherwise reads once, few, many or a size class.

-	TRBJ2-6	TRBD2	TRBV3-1	TGTGCCAGCAGCCGGAGCGGGGGTAGCGGGTTGTCTGGGGCCAACGTCCGGACTTTC	CASSRSGGSGLSGANVRTF
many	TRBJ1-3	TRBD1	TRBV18	TGTGCCAGCTCAACCGGGACAGGAAACTCTGGAAACACCATATATTTT	CASSTGTGNSGNTIYF
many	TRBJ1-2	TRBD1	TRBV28	TGTGCCAGCAGCAGTGGGACAGGCTTTTATGGCTACACCTTC	CASSSGTGFYGYTF
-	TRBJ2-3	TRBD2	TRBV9	TGTGCCAGCAGCCCTAGCGGGGGCACCAGCACAGATACGCAGTATTTT	CASSPSGGTSTDTQYF
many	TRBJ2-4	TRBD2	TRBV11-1	TGTGCCAGCAGCGCACCGACTAGCGGGATTTACATTCAGTACTTC	CASSAPTSGIYIQYF
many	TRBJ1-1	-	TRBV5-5	TGTGCCAGCAGCCGCCACCGGACAGAAAACGGGGTAGCTTTCTTT	CASSRHRTENGVAFF
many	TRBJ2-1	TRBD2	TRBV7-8	TGTGCCAGCAGCTCCATAGCGGGAGGGCCCGCCAATGAGCAGTTCTTC	CASSSIAGGPANEQFF
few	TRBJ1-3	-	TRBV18	TGTGCCAGCTCACCCGCTTTGGTGGGGTCGAATGGAAACACCATATATTTT	CASSPALVGSNGNTIYF
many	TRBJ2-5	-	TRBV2	TGTGCCAGCAGGAAGACCGGGGGGCTAGAGACCCAGTACTTC	CASRKTGGLETQYF
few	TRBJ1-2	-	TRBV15	TGTGCCACCAGCAGAGATCGAAGGACCGAGTATGGCTACACCTTC	CATSRDRRTEYGYTF
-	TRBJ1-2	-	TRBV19	TGTGCCAGTAGGTCCGGGCCTCCTACCCCCAACTATGGCTACACCTTC	CASRSGPPTPNYGYTF
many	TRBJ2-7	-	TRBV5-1	TGCGCCAGCAGCTTGGACCGCGGAGTGAGCAAAGACGAGCAGTACTTC	CASSLDRGVSKDEQYF
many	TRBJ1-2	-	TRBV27	TGTGCCAGCAGTTTGTCCAGCCAGATTTATGGCTACACCTTC	CASSLSSQIYGYTF
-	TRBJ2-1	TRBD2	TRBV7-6	TGTGCCAGCAGCTTAGGCTTACTAGCGGGAGGGAACAATGAGCAGTTCTTC	CASSLGLLAGGNNEQFF
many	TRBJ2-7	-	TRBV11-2	TGTGCCAGCAGCTTCAGCGATTCCTACGAGCAGTACTTC	CASSFSDSYEQYF
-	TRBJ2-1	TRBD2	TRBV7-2	TGTGCCAGCAGCGGGGGACTAGCGGAATACAATGAGCAGTTCTTC	CASSGGLAEYNEQFF
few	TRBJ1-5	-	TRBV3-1	TGTGCCAGCAGCCAAGATGTATATCAGCCCCAGCATTTT	CASSQDVYQPQHF
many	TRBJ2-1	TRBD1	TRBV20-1	TGCAGTGCTAGAGATCCCCGACAGGGGGGAGGGAACAATGAGCAGTTCTTC	CSARDPRQGGGNNEQFF
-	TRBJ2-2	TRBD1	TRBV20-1	TGCAGTGCTACCGACAGGGGTGTTTCCGGGGAGCTGTTTTTT	CSATDRGVSGELFF
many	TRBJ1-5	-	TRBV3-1	TGTGCCAGCAGCCAAGATCGGTATCAGCCCCAGCATTTT	CASSQDRYQPQHF
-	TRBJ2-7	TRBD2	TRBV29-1	TGCAGCATTTCCTGGGAGGGCGGCTACGAGCAGTACTTC	CSISWEGGYEQYF
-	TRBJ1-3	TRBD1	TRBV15	TGTGCCACCAGCGTAAAGGGGGCTGCTTCTGGAAACACCATATATTTT	CATSVKGAASGNTIYF
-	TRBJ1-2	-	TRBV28	TGTGCCAGCAAGGACACTTCAACGGATGGCTACACCTTC	CASKDTSTDGYTF
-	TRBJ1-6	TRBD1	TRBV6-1	TGTGCCAGCAGTGAGAGACCCCAACAGGGGGCCGAAAATTCACCCCTCCACTTT	CASSERPQQGAENSPLHF
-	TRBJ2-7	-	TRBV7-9	TGTGCCAGCAGCACATATTACTACGAGCAGTACTTC	CASSTYYYEQYF
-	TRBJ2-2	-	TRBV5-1	TGCGCCAGCAAGAACGGAGGAGAGAACACCGGGGAGCTGTTTTTT	CASKNGGENTGELFF
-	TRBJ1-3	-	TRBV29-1	TGCAGCGTTGAGGTCACTGCTGGAAACACCATATATTTT	CSVEVTAGNTIYF
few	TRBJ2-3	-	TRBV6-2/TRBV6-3	TGTGCCAGCAGCCGTGGACTGGTAGCGGCGGGAAGCACAGATACGCAGTATTTT	CASSRGLVAAGSTDTQYF
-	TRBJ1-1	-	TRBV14	TGTGCCAGCAGCCCTAGACTGAAGAACACTGAAGCTTTCTTT	CASSPRLKNTEAFF
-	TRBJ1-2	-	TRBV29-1	TGCAGCGTTGAGGGTACGGATGACTATGGCTACACCTTC	CSVEGTDDYGYTF
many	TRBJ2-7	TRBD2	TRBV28	TGTGCCAGCAGTTTAATTCAAGGGGCTAGCGGGACCTACGAGCAGTACTTC	CASSLIQGASGTYEQYF
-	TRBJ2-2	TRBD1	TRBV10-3	TGTGCCATCAGTTATTTACGACAGGGCGATGGCACCGGGGAGCTGTTTTTT	CAISYLRQGDGTGELFF
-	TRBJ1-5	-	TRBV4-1	TGCGCCAGCAGCCAAGACGGTCTCAGTAGCCAGCCCCAGCATTTT	CASSQDGLSSQPQHF